The entry below gives a single T cell receptor beta chain sequence along with its context. Antigen: not known. These data belong to a study of blood T cells in healthy people across ages. Turning to the study itself: Template switching recovered approximately one barcoded beta molecule for every two T cells. Study results and caveats: Roughly linear declines in TCR beta diversity per million T cells occurred with age.

It was with a sample-barcoded 5' primer and a J-beta primer mix that a second PCR of about 6 to 12 cycles was run. TCRdb reprocessed the 5' RACE reads with MiXCR, giving one entry per CDR3 protein. The sample shows about 640,000 distinct CDR3 sequences, under 70% of them seen only once. Trimming took off 3 bases at V and 0 bases at J, with 10 bases between the two ends. This CDR3 spans 14 amino acids. CDR1 and CDR2 (germline): SGHRS, YFSETQ. The chain employs TRBV5-1 and TRBJ2-7; a possible D gene is TRBD2 (5 bases). The TCR sequence derives from a man aged 55 to 70 in good health. The sequenced material came from blood. Here the CDR3 reads CASSSDSSSYEQYF. The CDR3 bases are TGCGCCAGCAGCTCGGACTCGAGCTCCTACGAGCAGTACTTC.